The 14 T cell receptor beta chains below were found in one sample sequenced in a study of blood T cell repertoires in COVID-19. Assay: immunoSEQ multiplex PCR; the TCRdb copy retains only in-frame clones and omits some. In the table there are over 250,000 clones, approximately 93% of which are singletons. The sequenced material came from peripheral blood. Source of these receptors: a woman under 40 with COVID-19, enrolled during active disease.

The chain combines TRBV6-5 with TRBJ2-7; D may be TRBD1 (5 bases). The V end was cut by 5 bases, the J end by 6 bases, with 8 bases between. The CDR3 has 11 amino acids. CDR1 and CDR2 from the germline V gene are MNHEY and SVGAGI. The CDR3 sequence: CASSQGAEQYF. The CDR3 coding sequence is TGTGCCAGCAGTCAGGGTGCCGAGCAGTACTTC.

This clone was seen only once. The CDR3 DNA reads TGTGCCAGCAGTCCGGACAGGGGAGTCGGAAACACCATATATTTT. Protein sequence: CASSPDRGVGNTIYF. V gene TRBV2 combines with J gene TRBJ1-3, with 9 bases aligning to TRBD1. The CDR3 has 15 residues. Germline loops: CDR1 SNHLY, CDR2 FYNNEI. The ends lost 5 bases at V and 4 bases at J; junction bases unmatched: 6.

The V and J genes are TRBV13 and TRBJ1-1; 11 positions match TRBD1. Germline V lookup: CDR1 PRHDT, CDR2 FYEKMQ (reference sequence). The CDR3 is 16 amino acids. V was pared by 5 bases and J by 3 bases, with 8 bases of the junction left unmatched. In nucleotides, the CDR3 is TGTGCCAGCAGCGCCCGGACAGGGGGCTTGTACACTGAAGCTTTCTTT. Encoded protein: CASSARTGGLYTEAFF.

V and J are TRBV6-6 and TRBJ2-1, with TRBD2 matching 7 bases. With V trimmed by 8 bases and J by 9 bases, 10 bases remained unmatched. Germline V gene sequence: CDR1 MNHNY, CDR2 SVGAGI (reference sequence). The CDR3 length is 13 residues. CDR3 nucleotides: TGTGCCAGCGCCCAGACTAGCTCGGGTGAGCAGTTCTTC. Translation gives CASAQTSSGEQFF.

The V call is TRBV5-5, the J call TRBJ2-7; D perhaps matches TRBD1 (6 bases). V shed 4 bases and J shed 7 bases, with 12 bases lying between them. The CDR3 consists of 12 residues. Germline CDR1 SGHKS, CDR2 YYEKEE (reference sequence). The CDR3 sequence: CASSQGIYEQYF. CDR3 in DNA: TGTGCCAGCAGCCAGGGGATCTATGAGCAGTACTTC.

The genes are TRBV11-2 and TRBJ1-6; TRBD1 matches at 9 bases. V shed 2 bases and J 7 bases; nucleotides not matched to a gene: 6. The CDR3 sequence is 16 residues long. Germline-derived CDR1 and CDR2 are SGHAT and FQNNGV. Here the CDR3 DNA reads TGTGCCAGCAGCTTACTTTACAGGGGGCAAAATTCACCCCTCCACTTT. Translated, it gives CASSLLYRGQNSPLHF.

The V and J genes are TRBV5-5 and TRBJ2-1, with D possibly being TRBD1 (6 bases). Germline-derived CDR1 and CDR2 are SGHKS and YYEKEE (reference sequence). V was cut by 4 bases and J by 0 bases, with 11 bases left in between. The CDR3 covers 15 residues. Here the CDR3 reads CASSRQEISYNEQFF. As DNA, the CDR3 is TGTGCCAGCAGCAGACAGGAGATCTCCTACAATGAGCAGTTCTTC.

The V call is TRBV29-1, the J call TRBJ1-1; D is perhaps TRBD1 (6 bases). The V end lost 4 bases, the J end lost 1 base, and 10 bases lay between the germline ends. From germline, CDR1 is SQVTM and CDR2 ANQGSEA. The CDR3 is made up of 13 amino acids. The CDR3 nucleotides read TGCAGCGTTGGCCCGACAGGGAACACTGAAGCTTTCTTT. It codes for CSVGPTGNTEAFF.

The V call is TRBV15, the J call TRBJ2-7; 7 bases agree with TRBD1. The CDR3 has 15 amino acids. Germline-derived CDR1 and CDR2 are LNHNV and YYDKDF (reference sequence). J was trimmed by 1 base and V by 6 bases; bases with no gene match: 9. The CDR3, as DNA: TGTGCCACCAGTAACCGGGACAGCCCTTCCTACGAGCAGTACTTC. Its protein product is CATSNRDSPSYEQYF.

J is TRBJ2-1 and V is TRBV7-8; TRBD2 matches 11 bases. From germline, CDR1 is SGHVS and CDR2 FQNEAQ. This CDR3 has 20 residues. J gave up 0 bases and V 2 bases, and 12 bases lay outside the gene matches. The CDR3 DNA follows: TGTGCCAGCAGCTTACGGGTTCGGACTAGCGGGCTAAGCTCCTACAATGAGCAGTTCTTC. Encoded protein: CASSLRVRTSGLSSYNEQFF.

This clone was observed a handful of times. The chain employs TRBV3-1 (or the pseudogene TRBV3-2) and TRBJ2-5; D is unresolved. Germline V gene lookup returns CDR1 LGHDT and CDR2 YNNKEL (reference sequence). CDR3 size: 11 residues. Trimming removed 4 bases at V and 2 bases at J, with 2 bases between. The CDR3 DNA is TGTGCCAGCAGCCCTCAAGAGACCCAGTACTTC. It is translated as CASSPQETQYF.

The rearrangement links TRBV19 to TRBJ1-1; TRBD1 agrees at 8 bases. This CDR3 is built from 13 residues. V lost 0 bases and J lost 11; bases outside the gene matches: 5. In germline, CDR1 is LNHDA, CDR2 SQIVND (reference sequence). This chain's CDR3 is CASSIEARQGAFF. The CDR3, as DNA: TGTGCCAGTAGTATAGAGGCGAGACAGGGGGCTTTCTTT. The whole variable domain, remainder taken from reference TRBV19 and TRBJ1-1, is DGGITQSPKYLFRKEGQNVTLSCEQNLNHDAMYWYRQDPGQGLRLIYYSQIVNDFQKGDIAEGYSVSREKKESFPLTVTSAQKNPTAFYLCASSIEARQGAFFGQGTRLTVV.

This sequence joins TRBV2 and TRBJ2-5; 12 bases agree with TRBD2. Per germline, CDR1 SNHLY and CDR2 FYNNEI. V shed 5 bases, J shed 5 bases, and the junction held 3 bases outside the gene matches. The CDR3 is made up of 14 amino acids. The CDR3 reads CASSPGTSGETQYF. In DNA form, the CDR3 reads TGTGCCAGCAGTCCTGGGACTAGCGGGGAGACCCAGTACTTC.

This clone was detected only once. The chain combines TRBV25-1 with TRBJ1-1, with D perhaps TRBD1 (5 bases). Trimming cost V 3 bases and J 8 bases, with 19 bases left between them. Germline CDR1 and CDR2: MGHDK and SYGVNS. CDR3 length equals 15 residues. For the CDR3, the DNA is TGTGCCAGCAGTGAGTACGGGGGTCTCCCCAAGGAAGCTTTCTTT. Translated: CASSEYGGLPKEAFF.